This entry lists 20 T cell receptor beta chains sequenced from one sample in a study of cytomegalovirus exposure and HLA in healthy donors listed by TCRdb under 2017. Libraries were prepared through the immunoSEQ multiplex PCR assay. The source is immuneACCESS, and TCRdb retained only in-frame sequences with V and J called. Part of the clones is not carried over; for the studies checked, unresolved V genes explain less than half of this, and the remainder is unexplained. A total of over 100,000 clones appear in this sample, about nine tenths of them only once. The ten largest clones represent roughly 2.1% of the sample. Sample: PBMCs. The receptor source for this set is a woman aged 18-29 years in good health and CMV-seronegative.

The chain links TRBV5-6 to TRBJ1-2; D unclear. The CDR3 sequence is 13 residues long. In germline, CDR1 is SGHDT, CDR2 YYEEEE. The V end was cut by 4 bases, the J end by 8 bases, with 15 bases between. Written as DNA, the CDR3 is TGTGCCAGCAGCCCCCACGGGAGTGGCGGCTACACCTTC. As protein: CASSPHGSGGYTF.

This rearrangement joins TRBV5-4 to TRBJ2-2; TRBD1 aligns across 10 bases. In germline, CDR1 is SGHNT, CDR2 YYREEE (reference sequence). This CDR3 contains 16 residues. V gave up 3 bases and J gave up 4 bases; unmatched junction bases: 6. CDR3 loop: CASSSVGQGTTGELFF. The CDR3 coding sequence is TGTGCCAGCAGCTCTGTGGGACAGGGGACCACCGGGGAGCTGTTTTTT. Full variable domain (rest looked up from reference TRBV5-4 and TRBJ2-2): ETGVTQSPTHLIKTRGQQVTLRCSSQSGHNTVSWYQQALGQGPQFIFQYYREEENGRGNFPPRFSGLQFPNYSSELNVNALELDDSALYLCASSSVGQGTTGELFFGEGSRLTVL.

The chain couples TRBV5-1 to TRBJ2-7, with TRBD2 matching over 7 bases. Germline V gene lookup returns CDR1 SGHRS and CDR2 YFSETQ. The CDR3 length is 16 residues. V shed 4 bases and J 1 base; nucleotides not matched to a gene: 11. The CDR3 protein is CASSALASGSSYEQYF. The CDR3 nucleotides read TGCGCCAGCAGCGCCCTAGCTAGCGGTAGTTCCTACGAGCAGTACTTC.

V and J are TRBV9 and TRBJ2-2; D is possibly TRBD1 (6 bases). V dropped 7 bases and J dropped 3 bases, with 13 bases sitting between them. CDR3 length equals 14 residues. CDR1 is SGDLS and CDR2 is YYNGEE in the germline V gene. The CDR3 coding sequence is TGTGCCAGCCCTGGGGGCAGGGACACCGGGGAGCTGTTTTTT. It is translated as CASPGGRDTGELFF.

The chain combines TRBV6-5 with TRBJ1-5, with 7 bases matching TRBD1. The V gene's germline CDR1 is MNHEY and CDR2 SVGAGI. The CDR3 sequence is 15 residues long. The junction had 4 bases not matched to a gene; V was cut back by 5 bases and J by 0 bases. The CDR3 here is CASSRQGYSNQPQHF. The CDR3 DNA reads TGTGCCAGCAGTCGACAGGGATATAGCAATCAGCCCCAGCATTTT.

V gene TRBV5-6 combines with J gene TRBJ2-1, with 10 bases identical to TRBD2. J was trimmed by 8 bases and V by 2 bases; bases with no gene match: 7. Germline values: CDR1 SGHDT, CDR2 YYEEEE. This CDR3 is 15 amino acids long. CDR3 sequence: CASSLELAGWYEQFF. The CDR3 DNA is TGTGCCAGCAGCTTAGAACTAGCGGGGTGGTATGAGCAGTTCTTC.

This chain connects TRBV20-1 to TRBJ2-1; perhaps TRBD1 as D (5 bases). The CDR3 runs 11 residues. The germline CDR1 and CDR2 sequences are DFQATT and SNEGSKA (reference sequence). Trimming took 3 bases from V and 9 from J, leaving 9 bases between them. The CDR3: CSASRAIEQFF. The CDR3 DNA reads as TGCAGTGCTAGCAGGGCGATTGAGCAGTTCTTC.

The chain is built from TRBV6-5 and TRBJ2-1; TRBD2 matches 7 bases. J gave up 14 bases and V 0 bases, and 10 bases lay outside the gene matches. Looked up from germline, CDR1 is MNHEY and CDR2 is SVGAGI. The CDR3 spans 14 residues. As DNA, the CDR3 is TGTGCCAGCAGTTACTCGTCTTCCGGGACTATAAAGTTCTTC. Translated, it gives CASSYSSSGTIKFF.

Only one count was recorded for this clone. V is TRBV2 and J is TRBJ2-2; maybe TRBD2 (7 bases). This CDR3 region has 15 residues. Germline values: CDR1 SNHLY, CDR2 FYNNEI. V shed 7 bases and J shed 4 bases, with 16 bases lying between them. The CDR3 is CASTKGGGGTGELFF. The CDR3 DNA follows: TGTGCCAGCACCAAAGGGGGGGGCGGCACCGGGGAGCTGTTTTTT.

This sequence joins TRBV7-9 and TRBJ2-2; 9 bases are a match to TRBD2. The CDR3 runs 19 residues. J was trimmed by 2 bases and V by 0 bases; bases with no gene match: 10. Germline values: CDR1 SEHNR, CDR2 FQNEAQ (reference sequence). CDR3 loop: CASSLALGAGGPNTGELFF. The CDR3 DNA sequence: TGTGCCAGCAGCTTAGCGCTTGGAGCGGGGGGCCCTAACACCGGGGAGCTGTTTTTT.

The gene calls are TRBV4-3 and TRBJ2-7; 10 nucleotides match TRBD1. This CDR3 has 18 amino acids. Germline V gene data show CDR1 as LGHNA and CDR2 as YSLEER. The V gene end was trimmed by 4 bases and the J gene end by 2 bases; junction bases not matched to a gene: 14. CDR3 in amino acids: CASSRGTGALRGTYEQYF. The CDR3 DNA follows: TGCGCCAGCAGCCGGGGGACAGGGGCACTCCGGGGTACCTACGAGCAGTACTTC.

V and J are TRBV7-2 and TRBJ2-7; 8 positions match TRBD1. The CDR3 runs 15 residues. J was trimmed by 1 base and V by 5 bases; bases with no gene match: 7. Looked up from germline, CDR1 is SGHTA and CDR2 is FQGNSA. CDR3 in DNA: TGTGCCAGCAGCACGGGACAGGTCATTTCCTACGAGCAGTACTTC. Translation gives CASSTGQVISYEQYF. Full variable domain (remainder filled in from reference TRBV7-2 and TRBJ2-7): GAGVSQSPSNKVTEKGKDVELRCDPISGHTALYWYRQSLGQGLEFLIYFQGNSAPDKSGLPSDRFSAERTGGSVSTLTIQRTQQEDSAVYLCASSTGQVISYEQYFGPGTRLTVT.

This clone was seen more than once but under ten times. The chain employs TRBV4-2 and TRBJ1-1; TRBD1 matches 10 bases. The CDR3 spans 15 residues. The germline gives CDR1 LGHNA, CDR2 YNFKEQ. Trimming cost V 3 bases and J 4 bases; bases outside gene matches: 5. The CDR3 protein is CASSQRQGATTEAFF. DNA of the CDR3: TGTGCCAGCAGCCAGCGACAGGGGGCGACCACTGAAGCTTTCTTT.

The chain links TRBV5-6 to TRBJ2-7; maybe TRBD1 (6 bases). This CDR3 spans 13 amino acids. Germline V gives CDR1 SGHDT, CDR2 YYEEEE. V was shortened by 4 bases and J by 12 bases, with 20 bases between the two germline ends. CDR3 nucleotides: TGTGCCAGCAGCAACGAGTTCCTGGACAGTTTGTACTTC. It specifies CASSNEFLDSLYF.

V is TRBV5-1 and J is TRBJ1-1; 8 bases map to TRBD1. V shed 0 bases and J 6 bases; nucleotides not matched to a gene: 7. The CDR3 has 15 residues. Germline-derived CDR1 and CDR2 are SGHRS and YFSETQ. The chain's CDR3 is CASSLVPQGEAEAFF. The DNA of the CDR3 is TGCGCCAGCAGCTTGGTCCCACAGGGGGAAGCTGAAGCTTTCTTT.

This clone appeared once. The V gene is TRBV4-1, the J gene TRBJ2-7, with D tentatively TRBD1 (5 bases). V was pared by 1 base and J by 3 bases, with 13 bases between. The germline gives CDR1 MGHRA, CDR2 YSYEKL. The length of the CDR3 is 15 residues. This chain's CDR3 is CASSQVPGNFYEQYF. The CDR3, as DNA: TGCGCCAGCAGCCAAGTACCAGGGAATTTCTACGAGCAGTACTTC.

The J gene is TRBJ2-1, the V gene TRBV5-6, with no clear D. Germline V gene lookup returns CDR1 SGHDT and CDR2 YYEEEE. V lost 3 bases to trimming and J lost 0 bases, with 19 bases between them. This CDR3 has 18 amino acids. The CDR3: CASSSNRAHLISYNEQFF. CDR3 nucleotide sequence: TGTGCCAGCAGCTCGAACAGAGCACATCTTATCTCCTACAATGAGCAGTTCTTC.

The V gene is TRBV28, the J gene TRBJ1-2, with 7 nucleotides matching TRBD1. Losses at the gene ends were 6 bases for V and 4 bases for J; bases not matched to a gene: 5. CDR1 and CDR2 from the germline V gene are MDHEN and SYDVKM. This CDR3 spans 13 amino acids. The CDR3 DNA reads as TGTGCCAGCAGCCGCAGGGGGTTCTATGGCTACACCTTC. Protein sequence: CASSRRGFYGYTF.

J is TRBJ1-2 and V is TRBV9; 8 positions agree with TRBD1. J was trimmed by 0 bases and V by 2 bases; bases with no gene match: 3. Germline V gene data show CDR1 as SGDLS and CDR2 as YYNGEE. The CDR3 is 15 residues long. This CDR3 is CASSVGTGANYGYTF. The DNA for the CDR3 is TGTGCCAGCAGCGTGGGGACAGGCGCTAACTATGGCTACACCTTC. The full variable domain, in which reference TRBV9 and TRBJ1-2 provide the parts outside the CDR3, is DSGVTQTPKHLITATGQRVTLRCSPRSGDLSVYWYQQSLDQGLQFLIQYYNGEERAKGNILERFSAQQFPDLHSELNLSSLELGDSALYFCASSVGTGANYGYTFGSGTRLTVV.

CDR3 protein: CASSYSHRAGYGYTF. The CDR3 DNA reads TGTGCCAGCAGTTACTCCCACAGGGCGGGCTATGGCTACACCTTC. V gene TRBV6-6 combines with J gene TRBJ1-2; weak D call: TRBD1 (6 bases). V lost 0 bases and J lost 4, with 12 bases in between. The CDR3 loop spans 15 amino acids. Germline V gene lookup returns CDR1 MNHNY and CDR2 SVGAGI (reference sequence).